In this sample, the clone carrying this TCR beta chain turned up many times. Its matching antigen is unknown. This record belongs to a study of early T cells in non-severe SARS-CoV-2 infection. About the study: Chains were not paired, and sequencing was done on bulk RNA from unsorted whole blood.

Unique molecular identifier tags were affixed to discrete cDNA molecules. MiXCR, applied by TCRdb to the 5' RACE reads, yields one record per CDR3 protein. The repertoire holds about 54,000 distinct CDR3 sequences, roughly 8% seen once, with roughly a tenth in the top ten. Findings and caveats of the study: Missing private and CD4 specificities, VDJdb matching favored anti-spike CD8 responses.

Germline V gives CDR1 SGHTA, CDR2 FQGNSA. Trimming took 4 bases from V and 4 from J, leaving 16 bases between them. The CDR3 length is 15 residues. The rearrangement links TRBV7-2 to TRBJ2-5, with a tentative D call TRBD1 (6 bases). The TCR sequence derives from an adult who was a healthcare worker with PCR-confirmed SARS-CoV-2 infection or an uninfected control (not recorded which). The input for sequencing was whole blood, taken at baseline. The CDR3 DNA follows: TGTGCCAGCAGCTCCAAGCGCAGGGGTTTAGAGACCCAGTACTTC. This codes for CASSSKRRGLETQYF.